The present entry profiles one T cell receptor (beta chain) with its context. The sample belongs to a study of T cells in Graves' hyperthyroidism and ophthalmopathy. The CDR3 is 13 amino acids. Germline V gene lookup returns CDR1 SGHVS and CDR2 FQNEAQ. V dropped 6 bases and J dropped 8; count of bases not matched to a gene: 6. From RNA transcripts, TCR beta CDR3 regions were amplified. Carried out on the TCR CDR3, a first-round RT-PCR used the HTBI primer set. Via MiXCR, TCRdb re-called the multiplex PCR reads, giving one row per CDR3 protein. Of hundreds of thousands of distinct CDR3 sequences listed, about 45% are singletons.

Material: peripheral blood or thyroid tissue (not recorded which). This clonotype was sampled from an adult man with Graves' disease, either hyperthyroidism or ophthalmopathy (not recorded which). The J gene is TRBJ1-4, the V gene TRBV7-8, with 7 nucleotides matching TRBD1. CDR3 amino acids: CASRDAGQEKLFF. In nucleotides, the CDR3 is TGTGCCAGCAGGGACGCGGGACAGGAAAAACTGTTTTTT.